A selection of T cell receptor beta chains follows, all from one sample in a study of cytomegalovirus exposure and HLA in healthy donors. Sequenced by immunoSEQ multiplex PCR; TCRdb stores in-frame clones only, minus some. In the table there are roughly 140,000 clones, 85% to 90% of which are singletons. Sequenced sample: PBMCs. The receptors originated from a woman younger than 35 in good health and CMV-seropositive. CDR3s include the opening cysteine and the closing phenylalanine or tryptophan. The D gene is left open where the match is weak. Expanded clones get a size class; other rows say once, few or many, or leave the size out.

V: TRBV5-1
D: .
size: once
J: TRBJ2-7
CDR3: CASSFGLSYEQYF
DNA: TGCGCCAGCAGCTTTGGCCTCTCCTACGAGCAGTACTTC

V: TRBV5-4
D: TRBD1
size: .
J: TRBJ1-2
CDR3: CASSGTGTGYGYTF
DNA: TGTGCCAGCAGTGGAACCGGGACAGGGTATGGCTACACCTTC

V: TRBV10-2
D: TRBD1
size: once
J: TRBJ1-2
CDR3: CASSQGDYGYTF
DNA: TGCGCCAGCTCACAGGGGGATTATGGCTACACCTTC

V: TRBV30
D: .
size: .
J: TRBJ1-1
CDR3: CAWQRQRSTEAFF
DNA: TGTGCCTGGCAACGACAGAGGAGCACTGAAGCTTTCTTT

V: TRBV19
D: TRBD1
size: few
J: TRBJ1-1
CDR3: CASSGGQGSFGMNTEAFF
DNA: TGTGCCAGTAGTGGCGGACAGGGGAGTTTTGGAATGAACACTGAAGCTTTCTTT

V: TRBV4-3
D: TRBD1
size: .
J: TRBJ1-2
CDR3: CASSRDRGRGNYGYTF
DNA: TGCGCCAGCAGCCGAGACAGGGGGCGCGGTAACTATGGCTACACCTTC

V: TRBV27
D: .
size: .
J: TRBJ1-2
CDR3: CASSRGALGYGYTF
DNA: TGTGCCAGCAGCCGTGGAGCGCTAGGATATGGCTACACCTTC

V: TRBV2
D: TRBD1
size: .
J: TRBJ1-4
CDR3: CASSEQGAGTNEKLFF
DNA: TGTGCCAGCAGTGAACAGGGGGCTGGCACTAATGAAAAACTGTTTTTT

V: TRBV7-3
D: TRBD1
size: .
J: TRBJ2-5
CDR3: CASSLGDRGTGETQYF
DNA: TGTGCCAGCAGCTTAGGAGACAGGGGTACGGGAGAGACCCAGTACTTC

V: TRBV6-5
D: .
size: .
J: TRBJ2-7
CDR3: CASSYSGRTYEQYF
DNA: TGTGCCAGCAGTTACTCTGGCCGAACCTACGAGCAGTACTTC

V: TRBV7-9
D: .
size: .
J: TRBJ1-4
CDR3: CASRPPGVRDEKLFF
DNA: TGTGCCAGCAGGCCGCCAGGGGTAAGGGATGAAAAACTGTTTTTT

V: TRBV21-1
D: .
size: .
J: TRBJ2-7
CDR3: CASSKAPGQGYEQYF
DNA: TGTGCCAGCAGCAAAGCGCCGGGACAGGGCTACGAGCAGTACTTC